The 32 T cell receptor beta chains listed next were all sequenced from one sample in a study of monozygotic twins with inflammatory bowel disease. For each CDR3 protein, TCRdb gives one entry from its re-call of the 5' RACE reads, without DNA. The sample data list over 200,000 distinct CDR3 sequences. The sample comprised blood. These receptor sequences come from a human donor with ulcerative colitis or Crohn's disease, or a healthy co-twin of an affected twin (not recorded which).

The gene calls are TRBV20-1 and TRBJ2-5; no DNA is available, so the TRBD1 call from TCRdb remains unchecked. The germline CDR1 and CDR2 sequences are DFQATT and SNEGSKA (reference sequence). The CDR3 length is 16 residues. This CDR3 is CSAETPTGTAQETQYF.

CDR3 sequence: CASSRDRFSYNEQFF. This chain links TRBV7-8 with TRBJ2-1; the D gene TCRdb calls, TRBD1, cannot be checked with no DNA. Germline V lookup: CDR1 SGHVS, CDR2 FQNEAQ. The CDR3 loop spans 15 amino acids.

V and J are TRBV4-1 and TRBJ1-5. The CDR3 is 15 amino acids. The germline CDR1 and CDR2 sequences are MGHRA and YSYEKL. The chain's CDR3 is CASSQGPPFNQPQHF.

This rearrangement joins TRBV12-3 or TRBV12-4 to TRBJ1-1; absent DNA, TCRdb's TRBD1 call cannot be checked. The length of the CDR3 is 15 residues. The chain's CDR3 is CASSERTGYPTEAFF.

The chain joins TRBV4-1 to TRBJ2-1. CDR1 is MGHRA and CDR2 is YSYEKL in the germline V gene. The CDR3 is 14 amino acids. The CDR3 sequence is CASSRTHGYNEQFF.

The rearrangement uses TRBV7-7 and TRBJ2-3; TCRdb designates TRBD1, a call that cannot be tested without DNA. The CDR3 totals 16 residues. Germline assignment: CDR1 SSHAT and CDR2 FNYEAQ (reference sequence). The chain's CDR3 is CASSPLPGGEGDTQYF.

This chain links TRBV12-3 or TRBV12-4 with TRBJ2-4; the TCRdb call, TRBD2, lacks DNA for checking. This CDR3 has 14 residues. The CDR3 here is CASSLGGSKNIQYF.

The chain carries TRBV28 and TRBJ2-7; with no DNA, the TCRdb D assignment of TRBD1 cannot be verified. The CDR3 contains 14 residues. The germline CDR1 and CDR2 sequences are MDHEN and SYDVKM. CDR3 loop: CASGPGTGVDEQYF.

The chain carries TRBV7-8 and TRBJ1-4; TCRdb reports TRBD1, a call that lacks DNA to check it against. Germline CDR1 reads SGHVS; CDR2 reads FQNEAQ. The CDR3 is made up of 14 amino acids. CDR3 region: CASSSTGTDEKLFF.

V gene TRBV10-3 combines with J gene TRBJ2-3. Germline loops: CDR1 ENHRY, CDR2 SYGVKD. The CDR3 runs 12 residues. The CDR3 loop reads CAISTQQDTQYF.

The chain employs TRBV3-1 and TRBJ1-1. The CDR3 contains 14 residues. The germline V gene encodes CDR1 LGHDT and CDR2 YNNKEL (reference sequence). CDR3: CASSPARVNTEAFF.

V is TRBV5-6 and J is TRBJ2-1. Germline loops: CDR1 SGHDT, CDR2 YYEEEE. The CDR3 is 13 residues long. CDR3 sequence reads: CASSLVVENEQFF. Combining the CDR3 with reference TRBV5-6 and TRBJ2-1 gives the whole variable domain DAGVTQSPTHLIKTRGQQVTLRCSPKSGHDTVSWYQQALGQGPQFIFQYYEEEERQRGNFPDRFSGHQFPNYSSELNVNALLLGDSALYLCASSLVVENEQFFGPGTRLTVL.

The chain carries TRBV7-2 and TRBJ2-5. The germline CDR1 and CDR2 sequences are SGHTA and FQGNSA. This CDR3 is built from 14 residues. CDR3 loop: CTSSLFGNQETQYF.

The rearrangement uses TRBV19 and TRBJ1-1; with no DNA, the TCRdb D assignment of TRBD1 cannot be verified. The CDR3 length is 15 residues. Germline V gene data show CDR1 as LNHDA and CDR2 as SQIVND (reference sequence). The chain's CDR3 is CASSKQGGLWTEAFF.

CDR3 protein: CASSSNSGGNTEAFF. The chain has TRBV5-1 and TRBJ1-1. Germline-derived CDR1 and CDR2 are SGHRS and YFSETQ. The CDR3 loop spans 15 amino acids. Based on the CDR3 plus reference TRBV5-1 and TRBJ1-1, the full variable domain is KAGVTQTPRYLIKTRGQQVTLSCSPISGHRSVSWYQQTPGQGLQFLFEYFSETQRNKGNFPGRFSGRQFSNSRSEMNVSTLELGDSALYLCASSSNSGGNTEAFFGQGTRLTVV.

V is TRBV4-1 and J is TRBJ1-5. Germline assignment: CDR1 MGHRA and CDR2 YSYEKL. The CDR3 totals 14 residues. CDR3: CASQDWGSNQPQHF.

This chain joins TRBV11-2 and TRBJ2-5; TCRdb's D call, TRBD1, is unchecked because there is no DNA. CDR3 length: 15 residues. CDR1 SGHAT and CDR2 FQNNGV come from the germline V gene. CDR3 in amino acids: CASSLQMAGAETQYF.

The chain links TRBV5-4 to TRBJ2-5; the D call of TRBD2 rests on TCRdb alone, since no DNA is present to check it. The CDR3 totals 15 residues. From germline, CDR1 is SGHNT and CDR2 YYREEE (reference sequence). CDR3 region: CASSTGGLAEETQYF.

J is TRBJ1-6 and V is TRBV20-1. Germline assignment: CDR1 DFQATT and CDR2 SNEGSKA (reference sequence). This CDR3 has 16 amino acids. The CDR3 loop reads CSARDGARGGNSPLHF.

The chain couples TRBV3-1 to TRBJ1-2; there is no DNA to check the TCRdb D call of TRBD1. Germline V gives CDR1 LGHDT, CDR2 YNNKEL (reference sequence). CDR3 length equals 17 residues. The CDR3 spells CASSQDPRDSSNYGYTF.

The rearrangement uses TRBV20-1 and TRBJ1-1; lacking DNA, the TRBD1 call made by TCRdb goes unchecked. CDR1 is DFQATT, CDR2 SNEGSKA, per germline (reference sequence). CDR3 length: 15 residues. CDR3: CSSGTGGFMNTEAFF.

V usage is TRBV20-1 and J usage is TRBJ2-5; TCRdb lists TRBD1, though no DNA is available to test this call. The CDR3 extends over 14 amino acids. Germline CDR1 and CDR2: DFQATT and SNEGSKA (reference sequence). Here the CDR3 reads CSPSPGTPKETQYF.

The genes are TRBV5-6 and TRBJ1-1. The CDR3 is 15 residues long. CDR1 and CDR2 (germline): SGHDT, YYEEEE. The CDR3 region is CASSLGGGRGTEAFF.

CDR3 residues: CATSPRTGPGNQPQHF. The chain is built from TRBV24-1 and TRBJ1-5; as DNA is missing, the TRBD1 call by TCRdb cannot be tested. CDR1 KGHDR and CDR2 SFDVKD come from the germline V gene. The CDR3 loop spans 16 amino acids.

CDR3 region: CSPEGNTEAFF. This chain connects TRBV20-1 to TRBJ1-1. Germline values: CDR1 DFQATT, CDR2 SNEGSKA (reference sequence). The CDR3 extends over 11 amino acids.

The genes are TRBV6-4 and TRBJ2-2; the D gene TCRdb calls, TRBD1, cannot be checked with no DNA. This CDR3 has 15 amino acids. Germline lookup yields CDR1 MRHNA and CDR2 SNTAGT. The CDR3 loop reads CASSEGTGDTGELFF.

The chain employs TRBV14 and TRBJ2-1. Germline V gene sequence: CDR1 SGHDN, CDR2 FVKESK. The CDR3 loop spans 13 amino acids. CDR3 loop: CASSQDLGTEQFF.

The V call is TRBV12-3 or TRBV12-4, the J call TRBJ1-2. The CDR3 is 11 amino acids. This CDR3 is CASSSGLGYTF.

The chain has TRBV5-1 and TRBJ2-7; there is no DNA to check the TCRdb D call of TRBD1. Germline loops: CDR1 SGHRS, CDR2 YFSETQ. The CDR3 totals 14 residues. CDR3 loop: CASTEEGQGYEQYF.

The genes are TRBV12-3 or TRBV12-4 and TRBJ2-3; TCRdb picks TRBD2, but there is no DNA to check that call. This CDR3 region has 13 residues. CDR3 in amino acids: CASTQRESDTQYF.

V is TRBV5-1 and J is TRBJ2-7; the D gene TCRdb calls, TRBD2, cannot be checked with no DNA. The CDR3 has 15 residues. Germline V gene sequence: CDR1 SGHRS, CDR2 YFSETQ. CDR3: CASSLVAAANYEQYF.

This chain joins TRBV10-2 and TRBJ2-1. From germline, CDR1 is WSHSY and CDR2 SAAADI. The CDR3 consists of 16 residues. This CDR3 is CASSESRQELYNEQFF.